The clone carrying this TCR beta chain was counted ten times or more. Its antigen remains unknown. This record comes from a study of identical twins. Points from the study as a whole: With abundant cord blood beta clonotypes, insertions were fewer; memory repertoires showed no such pattern. Potential partial confounding of zero-insertion analyses by invariant MAIT and iNKT cells was noted.

The CDR3 totals 14 residues. V lost 5 bases, J lost 9 bases, and 7 bases stayed unmatched. It was template switching that added a universal primer site, and there were unique molecular identifiers on the cDNA. TCRdb re-called the 5' RACE reads with MiXCR, one entry per CDR3 protein. The data contain 400,000 or so distinct CDR3 sequences, about 9% of them singletons. The TCR was taken from a woman aged 45-65 years in good health. The chain carries TRBV12-3 or TRBV12-4 and TRBJ2-1; 10 positions agree with TRBD2. The sample was naive T cells sorted from blood. The CDR3 DNA reads TGTGCCAGCAGTCCTAGCGGGAGACGGTTTGAGCAGTTCTTC. Encoded protein: CASSPSGRRFEQFF.